What follows are 13 T cell receptor beta chains derived from one specimen sequenced in a study of T cell repertoires in cytomegalovirus infection. The antigens of these receptors remain unknown. Via MiXCR, TCRdb re-called the reads, giving one row per CDR3 protein. This sample yields about 900,000 distinct CDR3 sequences, of which roughly 31% are seen a single time; around an eighth belongs to the top ten. The specimen was cultured CD8+ T cells from PBMCs, collected from culture after CMV antigen stimulation. Receptors were obtained from a human donor in good health (CMV status not recorded). Some clones in this sample may be carry-over from other donors' samples.

This clonotype has only a few counts. V usage is TRBV2 and J usage is TRBJ2-1; 12 bases agree with TRBD2. Germline loops: CDR1 SNHLY, CDR2 FYNNEI. The CDR3 is made up of 17 amino acids. J lost 7 bases, V lost 3 bases, and 10 bases had no gene match. The CDR3 nucleotides read TGTGCCAGCAGTGAGTTACTAGCGGGGGGTCCTTCAAATGAGCAGTTCTTC. It encodes CASSELLAGGPSNEQFF.

This clonotype was seen a few times. The CDR3 nucleotides are TGTGCCAGCAGCCCCAGCGGGGCCTTCTACGAGCAGTACGTC. It is translated as CASSPSGAFYEQYV. The chain recombines TRBV7-9 with TRBJ2-7, with 7 bases identical to TRBD2. This CDR3 spans 14 amino acids. Germline V gene sequence: CDR1 SEHNR, CDR2 FQNEAQ (reference sequence). V lost 5 bases, J lost 3 bases, and 7 bases stayed unmatched.

The V and J genes are TRBV2 and TRBJ2-2; D might be TRBD2 (5 bases). Trimming removed 7 bases from V and 1 base from J, with 10 bases in between. This CDR3 is 14 amino acids long. The V gene's germline CDR1 is SNHLY and CDR2 FYNNEI. This chain's CDR3 is CASTLEVNTGELFF. DNA for the CDR3: TGTGCCAGCACCCTGGAGGTGAACACCGGGGAGCTGTTTTTT.

This clonotype was detected many times. This chain links TRBV19 with TRBJ1-1; maybe TRBD1 (5 bases). This CDR3 is 15 amino acids long. CDR1 and CDR2 (germline): LNHDA, SQIVND (reference sequence). V lost 3 bases and J 1 base, leaving 12 bases between the germline ends. The CDR3 reads CASSIGRVGNTEAFF. CDR3 DNA: TGTGCCAGTAGTATTGGCAGGGTCGGGAACACTGAAGCTTTCTTT.

The rearrangement uses TRBV12-3 or TRBV12-4 and TRBJ1-5; unclear D gene. The CDR3 runs 17 residues. Trimming shortened V by 4 bases and J by 3 bases, and 19 bases separated the two germline ends. The DNA of the CDR3 is TGTGCCAGCAGTTCAACGGGCCAACTCGGGTACAATCAGCCCCAGCATTTT. This encodes CASSSTGQLGYNQPQHF.

The V gene is TRBV5-6, the J gene TRBJ2-7, with D perhaps TRBD1 (6 bases). Looked up from germline, CDR1 is SGHDT and CDR2 is YYEEEE. V lost 2 bases to trimming and J lost 0 bases, with 9 bases between them. The CDR3 length is 14 residues. The CDR3 sequence is CASSLGTISYEQYF. The CDR3 bases are TGTGCCAGCAGCTTAGGGACAATCTCCTACGAGCAGTACTTC.

The chain has TRBV7-6 and TRBJ2-1; possible D gene TRBD1, 6 bases. Trimming stripped 7 bases from V and 9 bases from J, with 16 bases between. CDR1 is SGHVS and CDR2 is FNYEAQ in the germline V gene. This CDR3 comprises 13 residues. CDR3 coding DNA: TGTGCCAGCAAAGGGGGAGATGGGAGTGAGCAGTTCTTC. As protein: CASKGGDGSEQFF.

This clonotype came up a few times. CDR3: CAIDRFREQYF. The CDR3 DNA reads as TGTGCCATAGACCGATTTCGCGAGCAGTACTTC. The rearrangement joins TRBV6-6 to TRBJ2-7; D is undetermined. The germline V gene encodes CDR1 MNHNY and CDR2 SVGAGI (reference sequence). Trimming removed 10 bases from V and 6 bases from J, with 13 bases in between. This CDR3 has 11 amino acids.

This chain connects TRBV20-1 to TRBJ2-1, with 14 positions matching TRBD2. The V gene's germline CDR1 is DFQATT and CDR2 SNEGSKA (reference sequence). The V and J ends lost 3 bases and 12 bases, in that order; junction bases with no gene match: 1. The CDR3 has 12 residues. CDR3 nucleotides: TGCAGTGCTAGCGGACTAGCGGGGGGGCAGTTCTTC. This sequence encodes CSASGLAGGQFF.

The CDR3 DNA reads as TGCGCCAGCAGCCAAGATCCAGGGGAGCCCGGCTACACCTTC. Residues: CASSQDPGEPGYTF. The gene calls are TRBV4-3 and TRBJ1-2; D possibly corresponds to TRBD1 (6 bases). This CDR3 spans 14 amino acids. V lost 0 bases to trimming and J lost 8 bases, with 13 bases between them. Germline V gives CDR1 LGHNA, CDR2 YSLEER.

This rearrangement joins TRBV6-6 to TRBJ1-1; 7 nucleotides agree with TRBD1. The germline gives CDR1 MNHNY, CDR2 SVGAGI (reference sequence). The CDR3 has 17 amino acids. J lost 8 bases, V lost 7 bases, and 22 bases had no gene match. CDR3 sequence reads: CASKRFRPTGIVAEAFF. The CDR3 DNA sequence: TGTGCCAGCAAAAGATTCCGACCGACAGGGATAGTGGCGGAAGCTTTCTTT.

The J gene is TRBJ1-6, the V gene TRBV13; D gene ambiguous. Trimming pared 0 bases from V and 19 bases from J, leaving 16 bases between. The CDR3 runs 13 residues. Per the germline V gene, CDR1 is PRHDT and CDR2 is FYEKMQ (reference sequence). The CDR3 bases are TGTGCCAGCAGCTTAGGGCCTTCTATATCTGCTCACTTT. As protein: CASSLGPSISAHF.

V gene TRBV12-3 or TRBV12-4 combines with J gene TRBJ1-6; D unresolved. The V end lost 1 base, the J end lost 7 bases, and 11 bases lay between the germline ends. The CDR3 runs to 15 residues. The CDR3 DNA follows: TGTGCCAGCAGTTTAGAAGGCCGCATAAATTCACCCCTCCACTTT. It translates to CASSLEGRINSPLHF.